A selection of T cell receptor beta chains follows, all from one sample in a study of T-cell reconstitution after alpha-beta-depleted transplantation in children. TCRdb analysed the PCR reads with MiXCR anew, one entry per CDR3 protein. The sample holds 400,000 to 550,000 distinct CDR3 sequences; roughly a tenth are singletons and the top ten take around 2%. The sample in question was PBMCs, obtained before TCRalphabeta/CD19-depleted stem cell transplant. Receptors originate from a child aged 2-15 years with inherited bone marrow failure, due to receive a stem cell transplant. Each CDR3 is given with its conserved first and last residue. Each record gives: D gene, clone size, V gene, J gene, CDR3 DNA, CDR3 protein. A D gene is named only where the DNA matches it firmly. Not every row has a clone size; where given, it reads once, few, many or a size class.

D gene: TRBD2
clone size: NA
V gene: TRBV19
J gene: TRBJ2-1
CDR3 DNA: TGTGCCAGTAGTACCTCGGGAGGATCCAATGAGCAGTTCTTC
CDR3 protein: CASSTSGGSNEQFF

D gene: TRBD2
clone size: many
V gene: TRBV5-1
J gene: TRBJ2-7
CDR3 DNA: TGCGCCAGCAGTCGGGGACTAGCGGCGATCTCCTACGAGCAGTACTTC
CDR3 protein: CASSRGLAAISYEQYF

D gene: NA
clone size: many
V gene: TRBV6-1
J gene: TRBJ2-5
CDR3 DNA: TGTGCCAGCAGTGCTTACTTCCGGGAGACCCAGTACTTC
CDR3 protein: CASSAYFRETQYF

D gene: NA
clone size: many
V gene: TRBV12-3/TRBV12-4
J gene: TRBJ2-3
CDR3 DNA: TGTGCCAGCAGTTTTTGGGCAGATACGCAGTATTTT
CDR3 protein: CASSFWADTQYF

D gene: NA
clone size: many
V gene: TRBV21-1
J gene: TRBJ2-7
CDR3 DNA: TGTGCCAGTGCCCTCTACGAGCAGTACTTC
CDR3 protein: CASALYEQYF

D gene: TRBD2
clone size: many
V gene: TRBV7-2
J gene: TRBJ2-2
CDR3 DNA: TGTGCCAGCAGATGGACTAGCGGGAACCGAGGGGAGCTGTTTTTT
CDR3 protein: CASRWTSGNRGELFF

D gene: TRBD1
clone size: many
V gene: TRBV4-1
J gene: TRBJ2-5
CDR3 DNA: TGCGCCAGCAGCCAAGGCCCGACAGGGGAGTGGGAGACCCAGTACTTC
CDR3 protein: CASSQGPTGEWETQYF

D gene: TRBD2
clone size: many
V gene: TRBV20-1
J gene: TRBJ2-1
CDR3 DNA: TGCAGTGCTAGTCGCAGCGGGGTCTACAATGAGCAGTTCTTC
CDR3 protein: CSASRSGVYNEQFF

D gene: TRBD2
clone size: many
V gene: TRBV12-3/TRBV12-4
J gene: TRBJ2-5
CDR3 DNA: TGTGCCAGCAGTTTAGCCTGGACTAGCGGGAGGGCCTTCGAGACCCAGTACTTC
CDR3 protein: CASSLAWTSGRAFETQYF

D gene: NA
clone size: many
V gene: TRBV7-9
J gene: TRBJ2-2
CDR3 DNA: TGTGCCAGCAGCCAGAGGGCCAGTATCACCGGGGAGCTGTTTTTT
CDR3 protein: CASSQRASITGELFF

D gene: NA
clone size: many
V gene: TRBV27
J gene: TRBJ2-7
CDR3 DNA: TGTGCCAGCAGTTTAAGGAGCCACAGTTCCTACGAGCAGTACTTC
CDR3 protein: CASSLRSHSSYEQYF

D gene: TRBD2
clone size: many
V gene: TRBV7-9
J gene: TRBJ2-7
CDR3 DNA: TGTGCCAGCAGCTCCGGGACTAGATACTACGAGCAGTACTTC
CDR3 protein: CASSSGTRYYEQYF

D gene: TRBD1
clone size: many
V gene: TRBV27
J gene: TRBJ2-3
CDR3 DNA: TGTGCCAGCAGTCAGGGACAGGGGGAGTATTTT
CDR3 protein: CASSQGQGEYF

D gene: NA
clone size: many
V gene: TRBV10-3
J gene: TRBJ2-7
CDR3 DNA: TGTGCCATCAGTGTACTAGACGAGCAGTACTTC
CDR3 protein: CAISVLDEQYF

D gene: NA
clone size: many
V gene: TRBV4-3
J gene: TRBJ2-7
CDR3 DNA: TGCGCCAGCAGCCAAGATTTGGAGATAAAGCCCTACGAGCAGTACTTC
CDR3 protein: CASSQDLEIKPYEQYF

D gene: TRBD1
clone size: many
V gene: TRBV5-1
J gene: TRBJ2-1
CDR3 DNA: TGCGCCAGCAGCTTGGCCACTGGACGGGACAGCTACAATGAGCAGTTCTTC
CDR3 protein: CASSLATGRDSYNEQFF

D gene: NA
clone size: many
V gene: TRBV7-9
J gene: TRBJ2-5
CDR3 DNA: TGTGCCAGCAGCTTATCCTACTTGCGCCCGAACTCGGAGACCCAGTACTTC
CDR3 protein: CASSLSYLRPNSETQYF

D gene: TRBD1
clone size: many
V gene: TRBV12-3/TRBV12-4
J gene: TRBJ1-5
CDR3 DNA: TGTGCCAGCAGTACCTCGGACAGGGGCTCTCGACAGCCCCAGCATTTT
CDR3 protein: CASSTSDRGSRQPQHF

D gene: NA
clone size: NA
V gene: TRBV12-3/TRBV12-4
J gene: TRBJ2-7
CDR3 DNA: TGTGCCAGCAGTCCCTGGGCCTTTCTTGGCGAGCAGTACTTC
CDR3 protein: CASSPWAFLGEQYF

D gene: NA
clone size: many
V gene: TRBV3-1
J gene: TRBJ2-7
CDR3 DNA: TGTGCCAGCAGCCAAGAGGGAAGAGAAAACTACGAGCAGTACTTC
CDR3 protein: CASSQEGRENYEQYF

D gene: TRBD1
clone size: few
V gene: TRBV19
J gene: TRBJ1-2
CDR3 DNA: TGTGCCAGTAGTATCCCCGGGACAGGGGGCGCGAGTGGCTACACCTTC
CDR3 protein: CASSIPGTGGASGYTF

D gene: NA
clone size: many
V gene: TRBV20-1
J gene: TRBJ2-5
CDR3 DNA: TGCAGTGCCGGCCGGGGCCCCCAAGAGACCCAGTACTTC
CDR3 protein: CSAGRGPQETQYF

D gene: NA
clone size: many
V gene: TRBV27
J gene: TRBJ1-3
CDR3 DNA: TGTGCCAGCAGTTTAGGGCCCCCGAGCTCTGGAAACACCATATATTTT
CDR3 protein: CASSLGPPSSGNTIYF

D gene: TRBD2
clone size: many
V gene: TRBV7-8
J gene: TRBJ2-7
CDR3 DNA: TGTGCCAGCAGCTGGGGAGGGGCGGCCCCCTACGAGCAGTACTTC
CDR3 protein: CASSWGGAAPYEQYF

D gene: TRBD2
clone size: many
V gene: TRBV20-1
J gene: TRBJ2-5
CDR3 DNA: TGCAGTGCTAGAGAGCTAGCGGGAGGTGGGGAGACCCAGTACTTC
CDR3 protein: CSARELAGGGETQYF

D gene: NA
clone size: many
V gene: TRBV5-5
J gene: TRBJ2-5
CDR3 DNA: TGTGCCAGCAGCGTGTGGGAGACCCAGTACTTC
CDR3 protein: CASSVWETQYF

D gene: NA
clone size: many
V gene: TRBV3-1
J gene: TRBJ1-2
CDR3 DNA: TGTGCCAGCAGCCTCGGGAGCGGCTATGGCTACACCTTC
CDR3 protein: CASSLGSGYGYTF

D gene: NA
clone size: many
V gene: TRBV5-1
J gene: TRBJ2-1
CDR3 DNA: TGCGCCAGCAGCTTGGGGCTAGCTTCGAATGAGCAGTTCTTC
CDR3 protein: CASSLGLASNEQFF

D gene: TRBD2
clone size: few
V gene: TRBV4-3
J gene: TRBJ2-2
CDR3 DNA: TGCGCCAGCAGCCAAGATGGACCAGCGGGAGGGACCGGGGAGCTGTTTTTT
CDR3 protein: CASSQDGPAGGTGELFF

D gene: NA
clone size: many
V gene: TRBV6-5
J gene: TRBJ2-2
CDR3 DNA: TGTGCCAGCAGTTATTCGGGAGACACCGGGGAGCTGTTTTTT
CDR3 protein: CASSYSGDTGELFF

D gene: NA
clone size: few
V gene: TRBV20-1
J gene: TRBJ2-3
CDR3 DNA: TGCAGTGCTAAAGGGGTACGCACAGATACGCAGTATTTT
CDR3 protein: CSAKGVRTDTQYF

D gene: NA
clone size: many
V gene: TRBV7-2
J gene: TRBJ1-6
CDR3 DNA: TGTGCCAGCAGCCTACAGGGTGAGAATTCACCCCTCCACTTT
CDR3 protein: CASSLQGENSPLHF

D gene: NA
clone size: NA
V gene: TRBV11-2
J gene: TRBJ1-2
CDR3 DNA: TGTGCCAGCAGCGGAGACTATCACAGGGGCTACACCTTC
CDR3 protein: CASSGDYHRGYTF

D gene: TRBD1
clone size: NA
V gene: TRBV30
J gene: TRBJ1-4
CDR3 DNA: TGTGCCTGGAGAGGGTCCGGGACAGGTAGCGAAAAACTGTTTTTT
CDR3 protein: CAWRGSGTGSEKLFF

D gene: NA
clone size: many
V gene: TRBV6-5
J gene: TRBJ1-5
CDR3 DNA: TGTGCCAGCAGTTACGGTCGGCAGGGCAATCAGCCCCAGCATTTT
CDR3 protein: CASSYGRQGNQPQHF

D gene: NA
clone size: many
V gene: TRBV7-9
J gene: TRBJ2-3
CDR3 DNA: TGTGCCAGCAGCCCCCGGGGTGGCACAGATACGCAGTATTTT
CDR3 protein: CASSPRGGTDTQYF

D gene: NA
clone size: many
V gene: TRBV20-1
J gene: TRBJ1-6
CDR3 DNA: TGCAGTGCTAGACTTAGAACAGGGTTCCATAATTCACCCCTCCACTTT
CDR3 protein: CSARLRTGFHNSPLHF

D gene: NA
clone size: many
V gene: TRBV20-1
J gene: TRBJ2-1
CDR3 DNA: TGCAGTGCTAGGGATCCTCGGGGCAATGAGCAGTTCTTC
CDR3 protein: CSARDPRGNEQFF

D gene: NA
clone size: once
V gene: TRBV19
J gene: TRBJ2-1
CDR3 DNA: TGTGCCAGTAGTATAGACTCGGCGCGACTGGCTTACAATGAGCAGTTCTTC
CDR3 protein: CASSIDSARLAYNEQFF

D gene: TRBD2
clone size: many
V gene: TRBV28
J gene: TRBJ2-1
CDR3 DNA: TGTGCCAGCAGTCCTCTTCTGTGGGAGGGTTACAATGAGCAGTTCTTC
CDR3 protein: CASSPLLWEGYNEQFF

D gene: TRBD2
clone size: many
V gene: TRBV5-5
J gene: TRBJ2-7
CDR3 DNA: TGTGCCAGCGGGACCACTAGCGGAAACTACGAGCAGTACTTC
CDR3 protein: CASGTTSGNYEQYF

D gene: NA
clone size: many
V gene: TRBV28
J gene: TRBJ1-2
CDR3 DNA: TGTGCCAGCAAAATGCAGGGATCCTATGGCTACACCTTC
CDR3 protein: CASKMQGSYGYTF

D gene: NA
clone size: few
V gene: TRBV20-1
J gene: TRBJ1-1
CDR3 DNA: TGCAGTGCTCGGTCTCGGGGGAGGGACACTGAAGCTTTCTTT
CDR3 protein: CSARSRGRDTEAFF

D gene: NA
clone size: NA
V gene: TRBV7-9
J gene: TRBJ2-7
CDR3 DNA: TGTGCCAGCAGCTTGGGGGGGGCCCTGAGCGCCTACGAGCAGTACTTC
CDR3 protein: CASSLGGALSAYEQYF

D gene: NA
clone size: many
V gene: TRBV3-1
J gene: TRBJ2-1
CDR3 DNA: TGTGCCAGCAGCCAGCTTTCAGCGGTGGATGAGCAGTTCTTC
CDR3 protein: CASSQLSAVDEQFF

D gene: NA
clone size: many
V gene: TRBV7-8
J gene: TRBJ1-2
CDR3 DNA: TGTGCCAGCAGCTTAGGCAGGGCAGACTATGGCTACACCTTC
CDR3 protein: CASSLGRADYGYTF

D gene: NA
clone size: many
V gene: TRBV20-1
J gene: TRBJ1-4
CDR3 DNA: TGCAGTGCTAGAGATCCGGGGGCGGGGGAAAAACTGTTTTTT
CDR3 protein: CSARDPGAGEKLFF

D gene: NA
clone size: NA
V gene: TRBV28
J gene: TRBJ2-7
CDR3 DNA: TGTGCCAGCAGCAAAGTTTACAGGGCCGGCGCCTACGAGCAGTACTTC
CDR3 protein: CASSKVYRAGAYEQYF

D gene: NA
clone size: few
V gene: TRBV6-2/TRBV6-3
J gene: TRBJ2-7
CDR3 DNA: TGTGCCAGCAGCTCCGAGGGGACATTTACCTACGAGCAGTACTTC
CDR3 protein: CASSSEGTFTYEQYF

D gene: NA
clone size: many
V gene: TRBV7-9
J gene: TRBJ2-1
CDR3 DNA: TGTGCCAGCAGCCTCGACCGGGCTACATGGGATGAGCAGTTCTTC
CDR3 protein: CASSLDRATWDEQFF

D gene: NA
clone size: many
V gene: TRBV7-2
J gene: TRBJ2-1
CDR3 DNA: TGTGCCAGCAGTTTATCGGGCAATGAGCAGTTCTTC
CDR3 protein: CASSLSGNEQFF

D gene: NA
clone size: many
V gene: TRBV6-5
J gene: TRBJ2-3
CDR3 DNA: TGTGCCAGCAGTTACTCTGCCGAGATTGGCACAGATACGCAGTATTTT
CDR3 protein: CASSYSAEIGTDTQYF

D gene: NA
clone size: many
V gene: TRBV20-1
J gene: TRBJ2-7
CDR3 DNA: TGCAGTGCTGGGAGGAAGTACGAGCAGTACTTC
CDR3 protein: CSAGRKYEQYF